The 13 T cell receptor beta chains below were found in one sample sequenced in a study of blood T cell repertoires in COVID-19. Assay used: immunoSEQ multiplex PCR; TCRdb lists only in-frame clones, some missing. The sample has about 240,000 clones; approximately 82% are singletons. The specimen sequenced was peripheral blood. These receptors all come from a man younger than 40 who had recovered from COVID-19.

CDR3 DNA: TGTGCCAGCAGACAAGATTACACCGGGGAGCTGTTTTTT. This sequence encodes CASRQDYTGELFF. The chain is built from TRBV2 and TRBJ2-2; D gene ambiguous. CDR3 length: 13 amino acids. Germline CDR1 reads SNHLY; CDR2 reads FYNNEI. V was pared by 6 bases and J by 3 bases, with 8 bases between. Complete variable domain (other parts from reference TRBV2 and TRBJ2-2): EPEVTQTPSHQVTQMGQEVILRCVPISNHLYFYWYRQILGQKVEFLVSFYNNEISEKSEIFDDQFSVERPDGSNFTLKIRSTKLEDSAMYFCASRQDYTGELFFGEGSRLTVL.

CDR3 loop: CSVRSGQGLGTQYF. The CDR3 nucleotides read TGCAGCGTCCGGTCCGGACAGGGTTTGGGGACCCAGTACTTC. V gene TRBV29-1 combines with J gene TRBJ2-5; 8 nucleotides line up with TRBD1. With V trimmed by 6 bases and J by 7 bases, 13 bases remained unmatched. This CDR3 has 14 amino acids. Germline V gene lookup returns CDR1 SQVTM and CDR2 ANQGSEA. Complete variable domain (other parts from reference TRBV29-1 and TRBJ2-5): SAVISQKPSRDICQRGTSLTIQCQVDSQVTMMFWYRQQPGQSLTLIATANQGSEATYESGFVIDKFPISRPNLTFSTLTVSNMSPEDSSIYLCSVRSGQGLGTQYFGPGTRLLVL.

The rearrangement links TRBV28 to TRBJ1-6; D unclear. Trimming cost V 8 bases and J 0 bases, with 8 bases left between them. The germline V gene encodes CDR1 MDHEN and CDR2 SYDVKM. This CDR3 has 14 residues. CDR3 in DNA: TGTGCCAGCTCGGGGAGCTCCTATAATTCACCCCTCCACTTT. The encoded protein is CASSGSSYNSPLHF. The variable domain in full, with the rest retrieved from reference TRBV28 and TRBJ1-6, is DVKVTQSSRYLVKRTGEKVFLECVQDMDHENMFWYRQDPGLGLRLIYFSYDVKMKEKGDIPEGYSVSREKKERFSLILESASTNQTSMYLCASSGSSYNSPLHFGNGTRLTVT.

The chain recombines TRBV3-1 (or the pseudogene TRBV3-2) with TRBJ1-2; 9 bases match TRBD1. Germline CDR1 reads LGHDT; CDR2 reads YNNKEL (reference sequence). The V segment lost 4 bases and the J segment 8 bases; nucleotides outside the gene matches: 2. The CDR3 has 12 amino acids. The CDR3 is CASSPTGGGYTF. In DNA, the CDR3 is TGTGCCAGCAGCCCGACAGGGGGGGGCTACACCTTC.

This rearrangement joins TRBV19 to TRBJ2-1, with D possibly matching TRBD2 (5 bases). V was clipped by 3 bases and J by 6 bases, with 12 bases between them. The germline V gene encodes CDR1 LNHDA and CDR2 SQIVND (reference sequence). The CDR3 runs 14 residues. The CDR3 DNA sequence: TGTGCCAGTAGTATTTCTGCTAGCAGCAATGAGCAGTTCTTC. This gives the protein CASSISASSNEQFF. Full variable domain (missing parts from reference TRBV19 and TRBJ2-1): DGGITQSPKYLFRKEGQNVTLSCEQNLNHDAMYWYRQDPGQGLRLIYYSQIVNDFQKGDIAEGYSVSREKKESFPLTVTSAQKNPTAFYLCASSISASSNEQFFGPGTRLTVL.

The gene calls are TRBV28 and TRBJ1-2; 7 bases are a match to TRBD1. Germline V gene lookup returns CDR1 MDHEN and CDR2 SYDVKM. V lost 7 bases to trimming and J lost 6 bases; unmatched junction nucleotides: 8. CDR3 length equals 13 residues. CDR3 protein: CASKEGAPNGYTF. CDR3 coding DNA: TGTGCCAGCAAAGAGGGGGCGCCTAATGGCTACACCTTC.

In DNA, the CDR3 is TGTGCCAGTAGTAGGGGGCCCGCGAAGGGGACCGGGGAGCTGTTTTTT. Protein sequence: CASSRGPAKGTGELFF. V and J are TRBV19 and TRBJ2-2; D perhaps matches TRBD1 (6 bases). Germline V gene data show CDR1 as LNHDA and CDR2 as SQIVND (reference sequence). CDR3 size: 16 residues. V dropped 4 bases and J dropped 5 bases, with 17 bases sitting between them.

The V and J genes are TRBV9 and TRBJ2-5; 7 bases map to TRBD1. V trimming: 0 bases; J trimming: 4 bases; junction bases outside the gene matches: 6. CDR1 SGDLS and CDR2 YYNGEE come from the germline V gene. This CDR3 region has 15 residues. The CDR3 DNA sequence: TGTGCCAGCAGCGTAGAGGGGGCGGGTGGAGAGACCCAGTACTTC. Translation: CASSVEGAGGETQYF.

The chain links TRBV2 to TRBJ1-4; the D gene is possibly TRBD1 (6 bases). This CDR3 comprises 13 residues. Germline V gene sequence: CDR1 SNHLY, CDR2 FYNNEI. Trimming left V 6 bases short and J 5 bases short, with 10 bases between. CDR3 coding DNA: TGTGCCAGCAGGCCAGGGGTAAATGAAAAACTGTTTTTT. It translates to CASRPGVNEKLFF.

J is TRBJ2-3 and V is TRBV9; a weak D match, TRBD2 (6 bases). Between the trimmed V and J ends, which lost 0 bases and 1 base, there was a span of 9 bases. CDR1 is SGDLS and CDR2 is YYNGEE in the germline V gene. The CDR3 contains 15 residues. The CDR3 sequence: CASSVAGDRTDTQYF. The DNA for the CDR3 is TGTGCCAGCAGCGTAGCGGGGGACCGCACAGATACGCAGTATTTT. Full variable domain (rest looked up from reference TRBV9 and TRBJ2-3): DSGVTQTPKHLITATGQRVTLRCSPRSGDLSVYWYQQSLDQGLQFLIQYYNGEERAKGNILERFSAQQFPDLHSELNLSSLELGDSALYFCASSVAGDRTDTQYFGPGTRLTVL.

This rearrangement joins TRBV28 to TRBJ2-1; D unresolved. The CDR3 runs to 15 residues. V lost 0 bases to trimming and J lost 2 bases, with 8 bases between them. Germline V gene data show CDR1 as MDHEN and CDR2 as SYDVKM. CDR3 in amino acids: CASSLWHSTYNEQFF. The CDR3 DNA reads as TGTGCCAGCAGTTTATGGCACAGCACCTACAATGAGCAGTTCTTC.

This clone was observed a handful of times. The gene calls are TRBV6-2 or TRBV6-3 and TRBJ2-3; the match to TRBD2 covers 11 bases. The V gene end was trimmed by 6 bases and the J gene end by 5 bases; junction bases not matched to a gene: 7. Germline V gene data show CDR1 as MNHEY and CDR2 as SVGEGT. The CDR3 runs to 15 residues. The DNA for the CDR3 is TGTGCCAGCAGCGGTAGCGGGGGGGCAGTAGATACGCAGTATTTT. Protein product: CASSGSGGAVDTQYF.

The chain's CDR3 is CSRSGGPGQPQHF. The CDR3 nucleotides read TGCAGTCGTAGTGGAGGGCCGGGGCAGCCCCAGCATTTT. The V and J genes are TRBV20-1 and TRBJ1-5; D is undetermined. The CDR3 loop spans 13 amino acids. Trimming took off 8 bases at V and 7 bases at J, with 18 bases between the two ends. Germline V gene data show CDR1 as DFQATT and CDR2 as SNEGSKA (reference sequence).